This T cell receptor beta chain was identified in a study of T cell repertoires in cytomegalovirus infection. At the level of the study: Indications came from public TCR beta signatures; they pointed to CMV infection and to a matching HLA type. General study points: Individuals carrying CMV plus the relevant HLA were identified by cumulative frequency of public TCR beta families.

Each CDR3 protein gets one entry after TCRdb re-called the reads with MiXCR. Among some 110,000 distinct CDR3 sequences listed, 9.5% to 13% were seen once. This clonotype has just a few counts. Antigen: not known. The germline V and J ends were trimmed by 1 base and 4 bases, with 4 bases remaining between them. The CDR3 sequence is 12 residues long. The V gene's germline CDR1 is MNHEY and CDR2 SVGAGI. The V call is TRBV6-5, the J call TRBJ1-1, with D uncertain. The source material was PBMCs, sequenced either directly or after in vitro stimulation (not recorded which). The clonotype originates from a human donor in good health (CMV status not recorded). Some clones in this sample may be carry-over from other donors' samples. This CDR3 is CASSYWGTEAFF. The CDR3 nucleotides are TGTGCCAGCAGTTACTGGGGCACTGAAGCTTTCTTT.